This T cell receptor (beta chain) is drawn from a study of T cells in Graves' hyperthyroidism and ophthalmopathy. Points from the study as a whole: Before onset, by a median of approximately 5.9 months, the model predicted ophthalmopathy. Most expanded thyroid clonotypes above 0.001 also appeared in blood.

Uncontrolled infection, other autoimmune disease, pregnancy or lactation disqualified patients from enrolment. CDR1 is SEHNR and CDR2 is FQNEAQ in the germline V gene (reference sequence). The V gene lost 5 bases and the J gene lost 7 bases, with 11 bases spanning the gap. This CDR3 region has 12 residues. On this clonotype itself: Antigen: not known. One base away lies a much larger clone, so this may be a sequencing read error.

Amplified TCR beta CDR3 regions came from RNA transcripts. In the first-round RT-PCR of the TCR CDR3, the HTBI primer set was used. A single record per CDR3 protein comes from TCRdb applying MiXCR to the multiplex PCR reads. The table has roughly 800,000 distinct CDR3 sequences, roughly 40% seen once. The sequence was collected from a man younger than 35 with Graves' hyperthyroidism. V usage is TRBV7-9 and J usage is TRBJ1-2; TRBD1 might be the D (6 bases). The specimen was blood. The CDR3 protein is CASSQTGPGYTF. DNA for the CDR3: TGTGCCAGCAGCCAAACAGGGCCTGGCTACACCTTC.